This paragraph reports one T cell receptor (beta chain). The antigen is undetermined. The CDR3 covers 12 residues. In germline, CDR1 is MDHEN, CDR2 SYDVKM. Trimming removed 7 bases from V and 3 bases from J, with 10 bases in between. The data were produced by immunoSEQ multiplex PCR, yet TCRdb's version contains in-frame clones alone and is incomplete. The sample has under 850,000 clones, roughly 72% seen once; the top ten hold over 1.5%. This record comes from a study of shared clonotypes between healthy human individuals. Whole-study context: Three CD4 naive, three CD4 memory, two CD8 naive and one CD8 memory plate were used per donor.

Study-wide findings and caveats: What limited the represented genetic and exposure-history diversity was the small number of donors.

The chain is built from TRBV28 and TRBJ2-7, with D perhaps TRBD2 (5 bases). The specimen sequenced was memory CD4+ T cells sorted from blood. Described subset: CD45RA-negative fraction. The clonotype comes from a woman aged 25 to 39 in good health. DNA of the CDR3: TGTGCCAGCACATTGGGAGACTACGAGCAGTACTTC. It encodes CASTLGDYEQYF.